This T cell receptor (beta chain) appears in the sequencing data of a study of OX40 agonist ivuxolimab in advanced cancers. Study-wide background: The eligibility criteria allowed prior anti-PD-1, anti-PD-L1 or anti-CTLA-4 therapy, and 30% to 40% had some. Partial responses were observed in three patients, of whom one had hepatocellular carcinoma and two had cutaneous melanoma.

The study, taken as a whole, reports: CD8+ T cells showed, on average, more clonal expansion than CD4+ cells.

Sampled blood was obtained at baseline, cycle 4 day 1, and cycle 7 day 1. Note on this clone: The antigen is unknown.

The CDR3 totals 13 residues. The V end lost 3 bases, the J end lost 0 bases, and 6 bases lay between the germline ends. Germline CDR1 and CDR2: SGHDT and YYEEEE. The repertoire was sequenced with immunoSEQ multiplex PCR; TCRdb's copy has only in-frame clones and lacks some. The sample has approximately 49,000 clones; 75% to 90% are singletons. The sample was CD4+ or CD8+ T cells sorted from blood, taken in a trial of the OX40 agonist ivuxolimab. J is TRBJ1-1 and V is TRBV5-6; D is unresolved. The sequence was collected from an adult with an advanced solid tumor such as melanoma, head and neck, liver or kidney cancer. CDR3 residues: CASSSTLNTEAFF. The DNA for the CDR3 is TGTGCCAGCAGCTCTACATTGAACACTGAAGCTTTCTTT.